The sequence of this T cell receptor beta chain was determined in a study of T cell changes during pregnancy in multiple sclerosis. The repertoire was sequenced with immunoSEQ multiplex PCR; TCRdb's copy has only in-frame clones and lacks some. The sample holds more than 55,000 clones, roughly 92% seen once. Germline V gene data show CDR1 as LGHNA and CDR2 as YNFKEQ. V was trimmed by 0 bases and J by 5 bases, leaving 14 bases between them. The CDR3 is made up of 16 amino acids. The rearrangement uses TRBV4-2 and TRBJ2-1, with D perhaps matching TRBD2 (5 bases). Here the sequenced sample was peripheral blood, taken in the third trimester of pregnancy. The receptor was derived from a female donor with multiple sclerosis, enrolled in a pregnancy study. The CDR3 bases are TGTGCCAGCAGCCAAGAAGGAACTTACGGGAACAATGAGCAGTTCTTC. Protein sequence: CASSQEGTYGNNEQFF.